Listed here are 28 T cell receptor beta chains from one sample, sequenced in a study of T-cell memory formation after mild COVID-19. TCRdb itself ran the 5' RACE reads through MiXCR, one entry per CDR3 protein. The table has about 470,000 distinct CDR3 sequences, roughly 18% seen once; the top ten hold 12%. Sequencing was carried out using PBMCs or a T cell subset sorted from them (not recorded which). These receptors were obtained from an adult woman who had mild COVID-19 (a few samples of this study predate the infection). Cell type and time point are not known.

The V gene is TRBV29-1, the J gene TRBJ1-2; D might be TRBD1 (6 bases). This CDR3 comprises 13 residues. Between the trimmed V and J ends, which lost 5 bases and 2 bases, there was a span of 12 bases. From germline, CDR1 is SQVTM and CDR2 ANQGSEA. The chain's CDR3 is CSVWVGGNYGYTF. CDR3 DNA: TGCAGCGTTTGGGTCGGGGGCAACTATGGCTACACCTTC.

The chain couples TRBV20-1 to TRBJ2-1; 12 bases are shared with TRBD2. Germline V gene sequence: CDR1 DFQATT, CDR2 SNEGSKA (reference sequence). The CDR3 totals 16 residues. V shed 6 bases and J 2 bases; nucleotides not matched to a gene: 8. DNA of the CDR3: TGCAGTGCGGCACGGAGGACTAGCGGGGCCTACAATGAGCAGTTCTTC. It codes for CSAARRTSGAYNEQFF.

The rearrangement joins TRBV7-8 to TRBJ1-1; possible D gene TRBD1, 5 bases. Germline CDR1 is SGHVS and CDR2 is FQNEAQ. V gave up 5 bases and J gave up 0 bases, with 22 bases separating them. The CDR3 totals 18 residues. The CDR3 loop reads CASSKGRDAQFVNTEAFF. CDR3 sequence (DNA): TGTGCCAGCAGCAAGGGCCGGGACGCTCAGTTCGTGAACACTGAAGCTTTCTTT.

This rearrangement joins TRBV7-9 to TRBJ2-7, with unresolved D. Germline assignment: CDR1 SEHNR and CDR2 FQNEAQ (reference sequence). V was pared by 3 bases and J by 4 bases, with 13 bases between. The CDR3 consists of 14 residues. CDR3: CASSFSSQPYEQYF. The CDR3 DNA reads TGTGCCAGCAGCTTTTCGAGTCAGCCATACGAGCAGTACTTC.

CDR3 nucleotides: TGTGCCAGCAGCTGGGACCTTGATCAGCCCCAGCATTTT. Its translation is CASSWDLDQPQHF. The rearrangement joins TRBV9 to TRBJ1-5; D may be TRBD1 (5 bases). CDR3 size: 13 residues. Germline values: CDR1 SGDLS, CDR2 YYNGEE. Trimming took 4 bases from V and 5 from J, leaving 10 bases between them.

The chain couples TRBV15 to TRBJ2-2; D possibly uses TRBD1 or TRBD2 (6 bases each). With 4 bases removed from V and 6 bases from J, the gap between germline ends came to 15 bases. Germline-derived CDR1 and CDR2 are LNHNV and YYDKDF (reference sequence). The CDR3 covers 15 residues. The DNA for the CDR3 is TGTGCCACCAGCACCGAGGGGGGCCCCGCCGGGGAGCTGTTTTTT. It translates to CATSTEGGPAGELFF.

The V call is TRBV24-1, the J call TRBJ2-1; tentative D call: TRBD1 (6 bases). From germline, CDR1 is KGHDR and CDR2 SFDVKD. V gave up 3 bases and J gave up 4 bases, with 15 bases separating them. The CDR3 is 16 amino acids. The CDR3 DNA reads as TGTGCCACCAGTGATCGACAGGTCCTGGGGTACAATGAGCAGTTCTTC. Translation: CATSDRQVLGYNEQFF.

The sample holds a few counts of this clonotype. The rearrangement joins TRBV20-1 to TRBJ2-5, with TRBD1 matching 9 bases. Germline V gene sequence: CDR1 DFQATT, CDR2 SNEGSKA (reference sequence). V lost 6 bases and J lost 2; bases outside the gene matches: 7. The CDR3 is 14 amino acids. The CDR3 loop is CSAFRDRVQETQYF. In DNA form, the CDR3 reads TGCAGTGCCTTCCGGGACAGGGTGCAAGAGACCCAGTACTTC.

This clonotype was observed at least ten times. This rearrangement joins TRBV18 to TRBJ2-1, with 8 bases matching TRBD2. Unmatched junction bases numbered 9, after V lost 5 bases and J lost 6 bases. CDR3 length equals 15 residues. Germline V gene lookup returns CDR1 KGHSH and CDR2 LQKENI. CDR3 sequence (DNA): TGTGCCAGCTCAGGCTCGGGACTAGTTCGCAATGAGCAGTTCTTC. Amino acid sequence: CASSGSGLVRNEQFF.

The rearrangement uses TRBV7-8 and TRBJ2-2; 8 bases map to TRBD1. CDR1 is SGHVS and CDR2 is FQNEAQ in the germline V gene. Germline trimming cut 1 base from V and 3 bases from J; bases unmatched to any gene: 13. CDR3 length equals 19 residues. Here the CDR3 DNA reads TGTGCCAGCAGCTTAGGTCTGGCAGGGGGCTGGGTGGACACCGGGGAGCTGTTTTTT. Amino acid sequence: CASSLGLAGGWVDTGELFF.

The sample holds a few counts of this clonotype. CDR3 nucleotide sequence: TGTGCCAGCAGTTTTACCGGGACAGGGGGGTACGAGCAGTACTTC. This translates into CASSFTGTGGYEQYF. The chain recombines TRBV28 with TRBJ2-7; 11 bases align to TRBD1. Germline V lookup: CDR1 MDHEN, CDR2 SYDVKM. V was clipped by 3 bases and J by 4 bases; unmatched bases: 5. The CDR3 length is 15 residues.

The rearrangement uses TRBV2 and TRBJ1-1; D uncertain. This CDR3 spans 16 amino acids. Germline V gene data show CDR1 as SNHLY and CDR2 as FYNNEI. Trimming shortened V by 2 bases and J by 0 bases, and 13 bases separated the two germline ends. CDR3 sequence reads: CASSETRLGMNTEAFF. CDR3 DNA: TGTGCCAGCAGTGAAACCCGATTAGGAATGAACACTGAAGCTTTCTTT.

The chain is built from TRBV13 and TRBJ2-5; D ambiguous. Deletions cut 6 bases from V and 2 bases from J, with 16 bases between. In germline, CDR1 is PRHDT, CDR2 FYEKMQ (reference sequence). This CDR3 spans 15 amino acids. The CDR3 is CASRSRADGQETQYF. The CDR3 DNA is TGTGCCAGCAGGAGTCGGGCCGACGGTCAAGAGACCCAGTACTTC.

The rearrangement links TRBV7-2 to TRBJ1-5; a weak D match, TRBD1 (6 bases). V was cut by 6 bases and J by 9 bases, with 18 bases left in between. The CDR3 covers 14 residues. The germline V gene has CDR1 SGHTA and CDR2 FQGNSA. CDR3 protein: CASSSTRGGGPQHF. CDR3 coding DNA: TGTGCCAGCAGTTCAACCAGGGGTGGGGGGCCCCAGCATTTT.

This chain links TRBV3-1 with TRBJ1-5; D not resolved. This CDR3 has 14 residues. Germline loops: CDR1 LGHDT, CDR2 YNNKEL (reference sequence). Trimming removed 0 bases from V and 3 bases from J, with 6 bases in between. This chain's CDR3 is CASSQEGNNQPQHF. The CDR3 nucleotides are TGTGCCAGCAGCCAAGAAGGTAACAATCAGCCCCAGCATTTT.

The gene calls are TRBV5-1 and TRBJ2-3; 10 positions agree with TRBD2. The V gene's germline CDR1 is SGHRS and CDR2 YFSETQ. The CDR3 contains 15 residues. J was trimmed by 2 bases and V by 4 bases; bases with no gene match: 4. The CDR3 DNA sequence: TGCGCCAGCAGCGGGACTAGCGCGTACACAGATACGCAGTATTTT. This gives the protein CASSGTSAYTDTQYF.

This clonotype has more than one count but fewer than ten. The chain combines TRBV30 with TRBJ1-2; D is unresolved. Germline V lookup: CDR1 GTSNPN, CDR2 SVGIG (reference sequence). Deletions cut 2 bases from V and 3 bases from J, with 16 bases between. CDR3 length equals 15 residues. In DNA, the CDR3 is TGTGCCTGGAGTTACGCGGGGTATTGGGACTATGGCTACACCTTC. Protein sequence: CAWSYAGYWDYGYTF.

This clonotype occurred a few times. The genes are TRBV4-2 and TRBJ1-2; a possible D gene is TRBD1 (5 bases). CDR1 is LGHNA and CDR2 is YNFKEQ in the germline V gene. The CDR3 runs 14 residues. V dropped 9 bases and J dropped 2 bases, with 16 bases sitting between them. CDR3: CASGDSSSNYGYTF. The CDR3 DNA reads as TGTGCCAGTGGCGACAGCTCCTCCAACTATGGCTACACCTTC.

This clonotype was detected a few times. CDR3 nucleotides: TGCGCCAGCAGCGGGGAGGTAGGAGAGACCCAGTACTTC. Translation gives CASSGEVGETQYF. The chain has TRBV4-3 and TRBJ2-5, with D possibly being TRBD2 (6 bases). The germline V gene has CDR1 LGHNA and CDR2 YSLEER. This CDR3 comprises 13 residues. The ends were cut back, 5 bases at V and 4 bases at J, with 11 bases in the middle.

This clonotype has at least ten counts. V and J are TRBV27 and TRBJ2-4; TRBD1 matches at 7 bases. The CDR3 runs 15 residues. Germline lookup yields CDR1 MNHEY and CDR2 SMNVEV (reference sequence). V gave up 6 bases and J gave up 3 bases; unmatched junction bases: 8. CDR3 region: CASSRGQVNKNIQYF. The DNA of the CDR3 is TGTGCCAGCAGCCGAGGACAGGTTAACAAAAACATTCAGTACTTC.

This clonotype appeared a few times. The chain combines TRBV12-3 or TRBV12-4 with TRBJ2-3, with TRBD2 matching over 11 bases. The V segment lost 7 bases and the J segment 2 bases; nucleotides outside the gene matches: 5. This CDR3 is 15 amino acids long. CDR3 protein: CASKVAGGVTDTQYF. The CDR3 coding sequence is TGTGCCAGCAAAGTAGCGGGGGGGGTCACAGATACGCAGTATTTT.

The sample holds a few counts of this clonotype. The DNA of the CDR3 is TGTGCCAGCACCCCTAGCGGGGGCCCTAGCACAGATACGCAGTATTTT. Translation: CASTPSGGPSTDTQYF. The chain carries TRBV6-5 and TRBJ2-3, with 10 bases aligning to TRBD2. The germline CDR1 and CDR2 sequences are MNHEY and SVGAGI. CDR3 size: 16 residues. Unmatched junction bases numbered 7, after V lost 7 bases and J lost 0 bases.

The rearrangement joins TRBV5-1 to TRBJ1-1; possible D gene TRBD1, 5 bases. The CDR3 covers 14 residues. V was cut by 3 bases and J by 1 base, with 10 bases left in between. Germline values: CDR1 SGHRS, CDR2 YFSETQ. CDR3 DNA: TGCGCCAGCAGCTGGGACGGGGCGAACACTGAAGCTTTCTTT. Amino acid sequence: CASSWDGANTEAFF.

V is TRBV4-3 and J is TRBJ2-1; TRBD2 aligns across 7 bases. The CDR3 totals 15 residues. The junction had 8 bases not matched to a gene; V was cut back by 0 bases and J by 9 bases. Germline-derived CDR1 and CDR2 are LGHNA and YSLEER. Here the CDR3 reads CASSQETRLAVEQFF. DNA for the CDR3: TGCGCCAGCAGCCAAGAGACCCGACTAGCAGTTGAGCAGTTCTTC.

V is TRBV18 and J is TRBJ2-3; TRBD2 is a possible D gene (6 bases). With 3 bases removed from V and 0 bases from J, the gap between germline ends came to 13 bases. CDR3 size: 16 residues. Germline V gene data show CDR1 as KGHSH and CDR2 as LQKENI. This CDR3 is CASSPPSGTSTDTQYF. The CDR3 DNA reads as TGTGCCAGCTCACCCCCTTCCGGGACTAGCACAGATACGCAGTATTTT.

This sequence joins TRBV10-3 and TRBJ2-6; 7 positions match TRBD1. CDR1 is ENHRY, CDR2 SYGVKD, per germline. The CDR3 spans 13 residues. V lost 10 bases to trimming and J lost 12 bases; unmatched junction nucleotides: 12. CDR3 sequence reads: CATYQGVDSVLTF. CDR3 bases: TGTGCCACCTACCAGGGGGTTGATAGCGTCCTGACTTTC.

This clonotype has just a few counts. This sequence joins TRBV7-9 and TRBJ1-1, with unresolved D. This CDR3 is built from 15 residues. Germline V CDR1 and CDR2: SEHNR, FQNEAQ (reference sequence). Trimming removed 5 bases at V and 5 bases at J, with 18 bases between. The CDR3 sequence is CASSIPGGSWTEAFF. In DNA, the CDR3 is TGTGCCAGCAGCATCCCGGGCGGCAGCTGGACTGAAGCTTTCTTT.

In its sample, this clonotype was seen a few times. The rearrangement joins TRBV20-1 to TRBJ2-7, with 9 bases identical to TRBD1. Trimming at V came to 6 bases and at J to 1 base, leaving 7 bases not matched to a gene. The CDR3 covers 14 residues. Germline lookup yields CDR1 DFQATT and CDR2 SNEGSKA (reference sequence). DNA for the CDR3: TGCAGTGCCCCGGACAGGGGTTTGTCCTACGAGCAGTACTTC. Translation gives CSAPDRGLSYEQYF.